This T cell receptor (beta chain) came from a study of control samples from healthy donors and cancer patients. V was shortened by 6 bases and J by 3 bases, with 14 bases between the two germline ends. Germline V gene lookup returns CDR1 LNHDA and CDR2 SQIVND (reference sequence). This CDR3 has 15 residues. This table comes from immunoSEQ multiplex PCR, and its TCRdb copy is limited to in-frame clones, with some not included. The repertoire consists of 150,000 to 200,000 clones, with around 90% occurring once and the leading ten covering about 1.4%. What was sequenced was blood. The J gene is TRBJ2-2, the V gene TRBV19, with a tentative D call TRBD1 (5 bases). The sequence was obtained from a woman in her forties or fifties in good health. The CDR3 reads CASSIGQFYTGELFF. Here the CDR3 DNA reads TGTGCCAGTAGCATTGGACAATTTTACACCGGGGAGCTGTTTTTT.